This T cell receptor beta chain derives from a study of blood T cell repertoires in COVID-19 (dated by TCRdb to 2020 to 2022). As for the study more broadly: Samples covering the acute and convalescent phases of COVID-19 were provided by collaborators in the United States, Italy and Spain. A freely available public database, intended as a resource for researchers studying the immune response to SARS-CoV-2, is where the repertoires were released. Nearly every sample came with metadata listing a de-identified subject ID, COVID-19 status, age in years and sex. Where HLA class I and class II types were available, the types were taken from metadata supplied by the sample provider, not from assay-based typing. The samples were drawn from the first 160 participants of the ongoing ImmuneRACE study and from 1,254 subjects provided by 6 global collaborators. The material from the prospective study consisted of cDNA or gDNA derived from T cells, B-cell-depleted T cells, or PBMCs. The dataset comprised deeply sampled blood TCRbeta repertoires from subjects exposed to, actively infected with, or recovered from COVID-19.

Paper-wide results and their limitations: The quantity of clinical and demographic metadata differed by source and by participant and was supplied without curation.

The V and J ends are trimmed by 7 bases and 7 bases, leaving 16 bases between them. Spanning cysteine to phenylalanine, the CDR3 consists of 13 amino acids. The kept DNA is CDR3 alone, 39 bases in frame from the first base. CDR1 and CDR2 are drawn from the germline V gene: ENHRY, SYGVKD. The immunoSEQ Assay, a bias-controlled multiplex PCR, was used to amplify TCRbeta CDR3 regions from genomic DNA. In the original analysis: The number of nucleated cells in each sample was estimated from the amplification of reference gene primers within the assay. Sequence reads were collapsed and filtered to measure the absolute abundance of every unique TCRbeta CDR3 rearrangement. For each sample, productive Simpson clonality was calculated by taking the square root of Simpson's diversity index across productive rearrangements. TCRdb carries this immuneACCESS record with in-frame sequences only. Its versions omit some clonotypes, under half of them owing to an unresolved V gene in the studies checked, with the rest unexplained. V and J calls and clone size are given by that table; D and trimming were obtained from the DNA. Recorded for this sample are 150,000 to 170,000 clones; over 60% of them occurred a single time. Less than 4.5% of the sample comes from the top ten.

On this clone: Its antigen remains undetermined. No base qualities exist here, and no much larger clone lies one base off it.

The collaborating institutions used their own protocols to collect whole blood in K2EDTA tubes. For TCRbeta analysis, collaborators shipped samples in one of three forms: frozen whole blood, isolated PBMCs, or DNA extracted from either of those sample types. The receptor chain draws on TRBV10-3 and TRBJ1-2; perhaps TRBD1 is the D gene, with 6 bases matching. The origin of this receptor is a woman of 80 years or more with acute or convalescent COVID-19. The sample was peripheral blood. CDR3 protein: CAITSDSGAGYTF. The DNA sequence follows: TGTGCCATCACCTCCGACTCAGGGGCTGGCTACACCTTC.